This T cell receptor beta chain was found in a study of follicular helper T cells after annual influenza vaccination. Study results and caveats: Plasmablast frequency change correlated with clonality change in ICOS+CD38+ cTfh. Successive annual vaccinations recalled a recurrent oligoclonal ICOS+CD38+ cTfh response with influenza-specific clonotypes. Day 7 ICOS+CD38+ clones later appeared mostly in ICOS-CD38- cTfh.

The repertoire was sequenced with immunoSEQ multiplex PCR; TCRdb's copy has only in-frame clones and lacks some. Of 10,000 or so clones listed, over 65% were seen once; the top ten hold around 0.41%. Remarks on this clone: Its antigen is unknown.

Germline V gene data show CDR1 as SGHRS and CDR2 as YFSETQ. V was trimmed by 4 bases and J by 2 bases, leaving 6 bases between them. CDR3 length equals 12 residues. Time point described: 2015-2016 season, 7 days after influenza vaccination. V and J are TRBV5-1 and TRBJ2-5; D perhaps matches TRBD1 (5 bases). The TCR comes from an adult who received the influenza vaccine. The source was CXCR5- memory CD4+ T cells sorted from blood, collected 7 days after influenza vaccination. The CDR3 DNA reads TGCGCCAGCAGCCGACAGCAAGAGACCCAGTACTTC. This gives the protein CASSRQQETQYF.